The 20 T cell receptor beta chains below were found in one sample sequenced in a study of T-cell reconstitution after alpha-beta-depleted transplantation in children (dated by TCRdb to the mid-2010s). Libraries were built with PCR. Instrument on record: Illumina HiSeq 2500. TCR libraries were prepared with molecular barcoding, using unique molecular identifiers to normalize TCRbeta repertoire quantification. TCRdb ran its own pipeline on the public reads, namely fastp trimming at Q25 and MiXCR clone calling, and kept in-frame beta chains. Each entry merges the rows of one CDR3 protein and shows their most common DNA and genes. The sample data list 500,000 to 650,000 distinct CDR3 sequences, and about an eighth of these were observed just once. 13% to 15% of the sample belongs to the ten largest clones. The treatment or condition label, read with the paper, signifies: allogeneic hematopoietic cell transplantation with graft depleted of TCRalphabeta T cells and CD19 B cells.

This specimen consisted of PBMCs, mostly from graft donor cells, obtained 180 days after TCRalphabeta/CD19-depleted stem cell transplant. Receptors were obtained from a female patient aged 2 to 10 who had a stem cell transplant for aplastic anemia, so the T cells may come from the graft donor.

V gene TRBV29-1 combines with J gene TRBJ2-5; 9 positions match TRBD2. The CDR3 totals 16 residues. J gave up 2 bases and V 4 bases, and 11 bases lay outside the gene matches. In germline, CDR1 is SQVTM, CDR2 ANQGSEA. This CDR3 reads CSVGVLAGKGQETQYF. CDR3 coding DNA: TGCAGCGTTGGGGTACTAGCGGGTAAGGGGCAAGAGACCCAGTACTTC.

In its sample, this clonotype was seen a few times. The CDR3 region is CASSTGSVRFNEQFF. The CDR3 DNA is TGTGCCAGCAGTACGGGTAGCGTTCGGTTCAATGAGCAGTTCTTC. V is TRBV27 and J is TRBJ2-1, with D possibly matching TRBD2 (5 bases). The CDR3 has 15 amino acids. CDR1 is MNHEY, CDR2 SMNVEV, per germline (reference sequence). The germline V and J ends were trimmed by 5 bases and 6 bases, with 17 bases remaining between them.

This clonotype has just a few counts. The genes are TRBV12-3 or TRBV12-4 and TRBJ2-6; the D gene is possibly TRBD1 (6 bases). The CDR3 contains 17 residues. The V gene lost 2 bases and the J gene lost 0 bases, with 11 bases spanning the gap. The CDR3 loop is CASSLTGFSSGANVLTF. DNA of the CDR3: TGTGCCAGCAGTTTAACAGGGTTCTCCTCTGGGGCCAACGTCCTGACTTTC.

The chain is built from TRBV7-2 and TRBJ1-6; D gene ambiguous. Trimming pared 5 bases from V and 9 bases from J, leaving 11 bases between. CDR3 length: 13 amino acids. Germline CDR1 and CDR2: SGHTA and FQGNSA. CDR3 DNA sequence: TGTGCCAGCAGCCGAGAATCAGGTTCACCCCTCCACTTT. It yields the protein CASSRESGSPLHF.

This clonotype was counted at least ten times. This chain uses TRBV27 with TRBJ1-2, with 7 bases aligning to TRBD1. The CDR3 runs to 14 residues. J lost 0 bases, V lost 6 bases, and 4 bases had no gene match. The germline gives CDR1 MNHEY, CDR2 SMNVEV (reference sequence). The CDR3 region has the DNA TGTGCCAGCAGACGGGGACAGTCTAACTATGGCTACACCTTC. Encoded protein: CASRRGQSNYGYTF.

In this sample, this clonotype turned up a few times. CDR3 region: CASSSGYGTVPLRAKNIQYF. The CDR3, as DNA: TGTGCCAGCAGCTCTGGTTATGGGACAGTGCCTTTAAGAGCCAAAAACATTCAGTACTTC. The genes are TRBV7-8 and TRBJ2-4, with 7 bases lining up with TRBD1. V was pared by 4 bases and J by 0 bases, with 18 bases of the junction left unmatched. The CDR3 spans 20 residues. The germline CDR1 and CDR2 sequences are SGHVS and FQNEAQ.

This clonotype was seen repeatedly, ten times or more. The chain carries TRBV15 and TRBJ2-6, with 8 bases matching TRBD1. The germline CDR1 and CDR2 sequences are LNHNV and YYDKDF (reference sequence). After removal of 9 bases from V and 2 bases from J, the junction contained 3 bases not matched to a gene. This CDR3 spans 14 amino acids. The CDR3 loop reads CATDRDTGANVLTF. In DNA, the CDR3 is TGTGCCACGGACAGGGATACTGGGGCCAACGTCCTGACTTTC.

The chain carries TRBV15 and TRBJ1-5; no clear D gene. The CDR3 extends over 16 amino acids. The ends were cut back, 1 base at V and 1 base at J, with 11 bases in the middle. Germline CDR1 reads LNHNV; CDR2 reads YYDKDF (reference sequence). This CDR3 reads CATSRAPLRSNQPQHF. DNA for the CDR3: TGTGCCACCAGCAGAGCGCCCCTCCGGAGCAATCAGCCCCAGCATTTT. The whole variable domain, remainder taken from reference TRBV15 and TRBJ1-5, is DAMVIQNPRYQVTQFGKPVTLSCSQTLNHNVMYWYQQKSSQAPKLLFHYYDKDFNNEADTPDNFQSRRPNTSFCFLDIRSPGLGDTAMYLCATSRAPLRSNQPQHFGDGTRLSIL.

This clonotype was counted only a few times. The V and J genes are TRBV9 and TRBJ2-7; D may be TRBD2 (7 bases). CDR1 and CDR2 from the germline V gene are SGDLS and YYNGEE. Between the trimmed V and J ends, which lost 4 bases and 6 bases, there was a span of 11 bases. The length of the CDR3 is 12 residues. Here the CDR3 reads CASSQGGGEQYF. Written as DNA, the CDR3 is TGTGCCAGCAGCCAGGGAGGGGGCGAGCAGTACTTC.

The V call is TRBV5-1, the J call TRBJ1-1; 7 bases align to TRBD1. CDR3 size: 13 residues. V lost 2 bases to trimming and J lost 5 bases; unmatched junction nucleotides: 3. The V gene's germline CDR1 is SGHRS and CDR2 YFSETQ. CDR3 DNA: TGCGCCAGCAGCTTCGACAGGGCTACTGAAGCTTTCTTT. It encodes CASSFDRATEAFF.

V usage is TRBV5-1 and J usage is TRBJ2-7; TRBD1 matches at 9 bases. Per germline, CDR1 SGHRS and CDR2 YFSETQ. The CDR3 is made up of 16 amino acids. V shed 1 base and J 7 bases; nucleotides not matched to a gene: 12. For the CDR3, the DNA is TGCGCCAGCAGCTTGCGCAAGGACAGGGGAAGAGGGGAGCAGTACTTC. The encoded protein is CASSLRKDRGRGEQYF. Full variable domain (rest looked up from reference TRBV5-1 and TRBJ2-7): KAGVTQTPRYLIKTRGQQVTLSCSPISGHRSVSWYQQTPGQGLQFLFEYFSETQRNKGNFPGRFSGRQFSNSRSEMNVSTLELGDSALYLCASSLRKDRGRGEQYFGPGTRLTVT.

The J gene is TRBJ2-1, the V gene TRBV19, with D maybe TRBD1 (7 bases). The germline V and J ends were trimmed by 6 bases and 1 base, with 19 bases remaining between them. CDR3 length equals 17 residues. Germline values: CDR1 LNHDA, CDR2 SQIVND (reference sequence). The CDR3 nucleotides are TGTGCCAGTAGCCCTGGGACAGCCCGGGGGTCCTACAATGAGCAGTTCTTC. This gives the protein CASSPGTARGSYNEQFF.

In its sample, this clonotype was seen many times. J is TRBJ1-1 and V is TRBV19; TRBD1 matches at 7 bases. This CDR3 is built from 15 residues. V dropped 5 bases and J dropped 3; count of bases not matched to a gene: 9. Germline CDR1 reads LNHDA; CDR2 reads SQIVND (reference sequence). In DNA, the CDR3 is TGTGCCAGTAGTGAGGGGGCCAGGCCCTACACTGAAGCTTTCTTT. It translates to CASSEGARPYTEAFF. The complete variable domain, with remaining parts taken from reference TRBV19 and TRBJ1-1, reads DGGITQSPKYLFRKEGQNVTLSCEQNLNHDAMYWYRQDPGQGLRLIYYSQIVNDFQKGDIAEGYSVSREKKESFPLTVTSAQKNPTAFYLCASSEGARPYTEAFFGQGTRLTVV.

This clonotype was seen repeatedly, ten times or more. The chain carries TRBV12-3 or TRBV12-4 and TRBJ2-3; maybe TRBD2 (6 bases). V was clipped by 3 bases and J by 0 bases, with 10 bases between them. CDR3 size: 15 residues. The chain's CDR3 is CASSFRDSSTDTQYF. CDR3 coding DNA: TGTGCCAGCAGTTTCAGGGACTCTAGCACAGATACGCAGTATTTT.

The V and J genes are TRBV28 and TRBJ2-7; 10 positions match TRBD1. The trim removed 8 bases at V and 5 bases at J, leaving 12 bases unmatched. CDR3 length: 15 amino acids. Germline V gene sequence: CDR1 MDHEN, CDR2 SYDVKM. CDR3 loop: CASRAPGTGVHEQYF. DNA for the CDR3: TGTGCCAGCCGAGCCCCCGGGACAGGGGTTCACGAGCAGTACTTC.

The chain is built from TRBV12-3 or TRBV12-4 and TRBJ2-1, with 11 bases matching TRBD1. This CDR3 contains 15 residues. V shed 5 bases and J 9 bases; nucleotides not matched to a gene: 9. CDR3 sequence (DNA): TGTGCCAGCAGTCCCCGGGGACAGGGGGAGGGTGAGCAGTTCTTC. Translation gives CASSPRGQGEGEQFF.

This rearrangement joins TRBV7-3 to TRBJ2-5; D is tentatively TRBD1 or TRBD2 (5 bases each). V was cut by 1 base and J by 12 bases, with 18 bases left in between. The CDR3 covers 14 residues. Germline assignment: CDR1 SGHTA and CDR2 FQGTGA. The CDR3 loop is CASSLRPTGPPEYF. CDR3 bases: TGTGCCAGCAGCTTAAGGCCGACGGGGCCTCCGGAGTACTTC. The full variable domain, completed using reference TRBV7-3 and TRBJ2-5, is GAGVSQTPSNKVTEKGKYVELRCDPISGHTALYWYRQSLGQGPEFLIYFQGTGAADDSGLPNDRFFAVRPEGSVSTLKIQRTERGDSAVYLCASSLRPTGPPEYFGPGTRLLVL.

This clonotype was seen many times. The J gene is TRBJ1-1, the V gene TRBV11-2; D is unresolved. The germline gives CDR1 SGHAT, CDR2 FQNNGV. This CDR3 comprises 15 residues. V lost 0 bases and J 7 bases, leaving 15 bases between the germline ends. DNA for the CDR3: TGTGCCAGCAGCTTAGATCGTGGGGAGGTTAATGAAGCTTTCTTT. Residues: CASSLDRGEVNEAFF.

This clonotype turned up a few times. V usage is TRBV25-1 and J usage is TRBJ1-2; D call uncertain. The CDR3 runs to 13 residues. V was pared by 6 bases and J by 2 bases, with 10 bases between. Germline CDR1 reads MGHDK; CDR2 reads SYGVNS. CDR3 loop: CASSQNNNYGYTF. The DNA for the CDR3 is TGTGCCAGCAGCCAGAACAACAACTATGGCTACACCTTC.

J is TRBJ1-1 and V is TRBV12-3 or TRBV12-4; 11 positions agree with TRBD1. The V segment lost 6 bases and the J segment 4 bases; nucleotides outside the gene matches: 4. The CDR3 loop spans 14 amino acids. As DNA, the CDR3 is TGTGCCAGCAGCGCGGGACAGGGGGTCACTGAAGCTTTCTTT. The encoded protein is CASSAGQGVTEAFF.